This record covers a single TCR beta chain. Its specificity is not known. Produced via immunoSEQ multiplex PCR; TCRdb's table is partial and in-frame only. The sample records about 180,000 clones, 85% being singletons. This specimen belongs to a study of cytomegalovirus exposure and HLA in healthy donors. Background on the study: The platform used for the roughly 120 validation repertoires matched that of the 500 to 850 first-cohort repertoires, a later analysis reported. Points from the study as a whole: Testing in vitro showed a few CMV-associated chains specific for CMV antigens. Most TCR sequences showed up rarely, but some public TCRs showed up in many donors. A list of approximately 150 TCR beta chains associated with cytomegalovirus was given.

Sequencing used PBMCs. The sequence was obtained from a man aged 18 to 29 in good health and CMV-seropositive.

CDR3 DNA sequence: TGCGCCAGCAGCCAAGTAGCGGGAGGTTCCACAGATACGCAGTATTTT. Protein sequence: CASSQVAGGSTDTQYF. This rearrangement joins TRBV4-1 to TRBJ2-3; the match to TRBD2 covers 10 bases. Germline V gives CDR1 MGHRA, CDR2 YSYEKL. This CDR3 contains 16 residues. The ends lost 1 base at V and 2 bases at J; junction bases unmatched: 3.